The T cell receptor (beta chain) described here comes from a study of blood T cell repertoires in COVID-19. For the study at large: PBMCs, B-cell-depleted T cells, or T cells were the source of the cDNA or gDNA that made up the material.

CDR3 length equals 13 residues. Trimming at V came to 7 bases and at J to 3 bases, leaving 4 bases not matched to a gene. Germline V gene sequence: CDR1 SNHLY, CDR2 FYNNEI. Some clones are missing from TCRdb's copy, which holds only in-frame ones; the method was immunoSEQ multiplex PCR. The sample carries fewer than 75,000 clones, 85% to 90% recorded once. This clonotype was sampled from a man at least 80 years old with acute or convalescent COVID-19. Sequencing used peripheral blood. The J gene is TRBJ2-7, the V gene TRBV2, with TRBD1 matching 9 bases. CDR3 in DNA: TGTGCCAGCAACAGACAGGGGGGCTACGAGCAGTACTTC. Protein sequence: CASNRQGGYEQYF.